These T cell receptor beta chains were read from a single sample in a study of shared clonotypes between healthy human individuals. Only in-frame clones appear in the TCRdb table, and some are missing; sequencing was by immunoSEQ multiplex PCR. The sample lists 850,000 to 1,100,000 clones; 77% were seen once. The sample comprised memory CD4+ T cells from PBMCs. The receptors shown here come from a man between 18 and 29 years old in good health. Some clones in this sample may be carry-over from other donors' samples. The CDR3 runs from the conserved cysteine through the conserved F or W. The D gene is left open where the match is weak. A clone size is listed for some rows: how often the clone was seen (once, few, many), or a class if it is expanded.

length	size	D	V	J	DNA	CDR3
15	.	TRBD2	TRBV4-2	TRBJ2-7	TGTGCCAGCAGCCAAGGGGCGGGAGGGTCCTACGAGCAGTACTTC	CASSQGAGGSYEQYF
13	.	.	TRBV7-3	TRBJ2-7	TGTGCCAGCAGCTTAGACAGGATGTACGAGCAGTACTTC	CASSLDRMYEQYF
15	.	.	TRBV2	TRBJ2-7	TGTGCCAGCAGCCCTTTGGCCGACACCCTCTACGAGCAGTACTTC	CASSPLADTLYEQYF
13	.	.	TRBV30	TRBJ2-3	TGTGCCTGGAGTAACGAGAGGAGGAATACGCAGTATTTT	CAWSNERRNTQYF
16	.	.	TRBV11-2	TRBJ2-5	TGTGCCAGCAGCTTGGGGGTGGGGGCCCACCAAGAGACCCAGTACTTC	CASSLGVGAHQETQYF
15	.	.	TRBV5-1	TRBJ1-3	TGCGCCAGCAGCCGAGGATCGGCCTCTGGAAACACCATATATTTT	CASSRGSASGNTIYF
17	once	.	TRBV4-2	TRBJ2-6	TGTGCCAGCAGCCGAGACAGGAAGATCTCTGGGGCCAACGTCCTGACTTTC	CASSRDRKISGANVLTF
11	.	.	TRBV6-1	TRBJ1-2	TGTGCCAGCAGTGACCTCTATGGCTACACCTTC	CASSDLYGYTF
14	.	TRBD2	TRBV5-3	TRBJ2-1	TGTGCCAGAAGGTTAGCGGGAGAAAGGAATGAGCAGTTCTTC	CARRLAGERNEQFF
14	.	TRBD1	TRBV6-1	TRBJ2-5	TGTGCCAGCAAAAGGGACAGGGGTACCGAGACCCAGTACTTC	CASKRDRGTETQYF
10	.	.	TRBV28	TRBJ1-1	TGTGCCAGCAGTTACGGGGCCACTTTCTTT	CASSYGATFF
13	once	.	TRBV28	TRBJ2-2	TGTGCCAGCAGTGCGAGGGTGGACGGGGAGCTGTTTTTT	CASSARVDGELFF
14	.	.	TRBV7-7	TRBJ2-2	TGTGCCAGCAGACTAACTGGGCGTACCGGGGAGCTGTTTTTT	CASRLTGRTGELFF
15	.	.	TRBV7-2	TRBJ1-1	TGTGCCAGCAGCCCTCTGACAGCCAAAATCACTGAAGCTTTCTTT	CASSPLTAKITEAFF
16	.	TRBD1	TRBV5-1	TRBJ1-2	TGCGCCAGCAGCCCGGGACAGGCCGGAGCCCTGGGGGGCTACACCTTC	CASSPGQAGALGGYTF
15	.	.	TRBV7-3	TRBJ2-1	TGTGCCAGCAGCTTAGGGGGGAGTAACTACAATGAGCAGTTCTTC	CASSLGGSNYNEQFF
15	.	.	TRBV4-2	TRBJ1-5	TGTGCCAGCAGCCAAGATACGGCAGGGTCTCAGCCCCAGCATTTT	CASSQDTAGSQPQHF
17	.	.	TRBV19	TRBJ2-1	TGTGCCAGTAGTATAGGGTTGGGGAGGACTGAACGATATGAGCAGTTCTTC	CASSIGLGRTERYEQFF